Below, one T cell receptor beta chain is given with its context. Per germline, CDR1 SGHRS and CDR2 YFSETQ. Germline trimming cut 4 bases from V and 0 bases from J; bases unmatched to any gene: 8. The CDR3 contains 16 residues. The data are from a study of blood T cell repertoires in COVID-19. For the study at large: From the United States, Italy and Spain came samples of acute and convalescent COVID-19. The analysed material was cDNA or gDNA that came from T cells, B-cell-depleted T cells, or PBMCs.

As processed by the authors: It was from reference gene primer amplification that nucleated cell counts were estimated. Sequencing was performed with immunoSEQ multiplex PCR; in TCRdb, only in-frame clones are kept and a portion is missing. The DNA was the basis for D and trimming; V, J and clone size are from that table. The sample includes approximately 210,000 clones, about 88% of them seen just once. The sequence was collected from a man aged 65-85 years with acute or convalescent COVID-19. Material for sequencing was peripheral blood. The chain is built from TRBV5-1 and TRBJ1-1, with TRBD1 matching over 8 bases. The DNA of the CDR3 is TGCGCCAGCAGCATCGGGACAGGCAACATGAACACTGAAGCTTTCTTT. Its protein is CASSIGTGNMNTEAFF.